What follows are 31 T cell receptor beta chains derived from one specimen sequenced in a study of vaccination and CD4 T cells after COVID-19. Their specific antigens are unknown. Sequencing of DNA taken from cultured CD4+ T cells relied on the Oncomine TCR Beta short-read assay. TCRdb used MiXCR to reprocess the PCR reads, holding one entry per CDR3 protein. The sample carries 8,000 to 10,000 distinct CDR3 sequences, under 35% recorded once. Documented treatment: roughly 10-day PBMC culture with coronavirus spike peptide pools or control peptides (ViraFEST assay). CD4+ T cells that came from the unexposed donor were collected before the COVID-19 pandemic (2011-2018). Sequences were obtained from CD4+ T cells from blood, cultured in vitro. These receptors were collected from a human donor in good health.

This clonotype was observed a single time. The chain recombines TRBV7-2 with TRBJ2-3; unclear D gene. The CDR3 loop spans 13 amino acids. Looked up from germline, CDR1 is SGHTA and CDR2 is FQGNSA. V lost 5 bases, J lost 6 bases, and 12 bases lay in between. CDR3 residues: CASSPSGRDTQYF. As DNA, the CDR3 is TGTGCCAGCAGCCCTAGTGGGCGGGATACGCAGTATTTT.

The J gene is TRBJ2-3, the V gene TRBV20-1, with D perhaps TRBD1 or TRBD2 (5 bases each). Trimming took 5 bases from V and 3 from J, leaving 12 bases between them. Germline CDR1 DFQATT, CDR2 SNEGSKA (reference sequence). The CDR3 totals 13 residues. This CDR3 is CSAPGTPTDTQYF. The DNA for the CDR3 is TGCAGTGCTCCCGGGACGCCGACAGATACGCAGTATTTT.

The chain recombines TRBV18 with TRBJ1-1, with D unresolved. This CDR3 comprises 14 residues. The germline gives CDR1 KGHSH, CDR2 LQKENI. V was clipped by 6 bases and J by 6 bases, with 17 bases between them. CDR3 in amino acids: CASSRSQQTSEAFF. CDR3 in DNA: TGTGCCAGCTCCCGATCCCAACAGACCTCTGAAGCTTTCTTT.

The chain links TRBV19 to TRBJ1-5, with TRBD1 identical over 8 bases. The germline gives CDR1 LNHDA, CDR2 SQIVND (reference sequence). The CDR3 loop spans 16 amino acids. V was clipped by 1 base and J by 6 bases; unmatched bases: 8. The CDR3 sequence is CASSIVETGVAQPQHF. In nucleotides, the CDR3 is TGTGCCAGTAGTATAGTGGAGACAGGGGTGGCTCAGCCCCAGCATTTT.

This clonotype was counted only a few times. The V call is TRBV2, the J call TRBJ2-2, with 7 nucleotides matching TRBD1. Unmatched junction bases numbered 3, after V lost 7 bases and J lost 1 base. Germline V gene lookup returns CDR1 SNHLY and CDR2 FYNNEI. The CDR3 runs 14 residues. The CDR3 sequence is CASTGTVNTGELFF. CDR3 bases: TGTGCCAGCACCGGGACAGTGAACACCGGGGAGCTGTTTTTT.

This chain connects TRBV6-1 to TRBJ2-1; D is unresolved. V was cut by 2 bases and J by 3 bases, with 11 bases left in between. The germline V gene encodes CDR1 MNHNS and CDR2 SASEGT. CDR3 size: 15 residues. This CDR3 reads CASSELVGGYNEQFF. In nucleotides, the CDR3 is TGTGCCAGCAGTGAACTAGTGGGTGGCTACAATGAGCAGTTCTTC.

J is TRBJ2-1 and V is TRBV27; perhaps TRBD2 as D (5 bases). This CDR3 region has 15 residues. The germline gives CDR1 MNHEY, CDR2 SMNVEV (reference sequence). Trimming cost V 8 bases and J 9 bases, with 23 bases left between them. CDR3 nucleotides: TGTGCCAGCGGCGTGAGAACAGCGGTGGTTAGTGAGCAGTTCTTC. It translates to CASGVRTAVVSEQFF.

The chain couples TRBV6-1 to TRBJ2-3; 10 bases are shared with TRBD1. Trimming at V came to 5 bases and at J to 4 bases, leaving 3 bases not matched to a gene. The CDR3 sequence is 14 residues long. The germline V gene encodes CDR1 MNHNS and CDR2 SASEGT. DNA for the CDR3: TGTGCCAGCAGTAGGGACAGGGGCGCAGATACGCAGTATTTT. Translated, it gives CASSRDRGADTQYF.

Only a few counts were recorded for this clonotype. This chain joins TRBV27 and TRBJ1-6; D uncertain. This CDR3 has 15 amino acids. The germline V and J ends were trimmed by 2 bases and 7 bases, with 12 bases remaining between them. From germline, CDR1 is MNHEY and CDR2 SMNVEV (reference sequence). DNA for the CDR3: TGTGCCAGCAGTTTAATGACGAATAAGAATTCACCCCTCCACTTT. It specifies CASSLMTNKNSPLHF.

The chain couples TRBV27 to TRBJ2-5, with 7 bases fitting TRBD1. Losses at the gene ends were 7 bases for V and 0 bases for J; bases not matched to a gene: 17. Germline V lookup: CDR1 MNHEY, CDR2 SMNVEV (reference sequence). CDR3 length: 18 amino acids. This CDR3 reads CASKADKGTALYQETQYF. The DNA of the CDR3 is TGTGCCAGCAAGGCCGATAAGGGGACAGCCCTATACCAAGAGACCCAGTACTTC.

This CDR3 reads CSATRISGGAGETQYF. As DNA, the CDR3 is TGCAGTGCTACCAGAATTTCCGGGGGGGCAGGGGAGACCCAGTACTTC. The rearrangement uses TRBV20-1 and TRBJ2-5, with 8 bases fitting TRBD2. The CDR3 consists of 16 residues. The J segment lost 5 bases and the V segment lost 4 bases, leaving 15 bases of the junction unmatched. Germline loops: CDR1 DFQATT, CDR2 SNEGSKA (reference sequence).

This clonotype is judged medium-sized. V and J are TRBV20-1 and TRBJ2-3; 12 nucleotides match TRBD2. This CDR3 has 15 amino acids. Per the germline V gene, CDR1 is DFQATT and CDR2 is SNEGSKA (reference sequence). Trimming at V came to 5 bases and at J to 6 bases, leaving 9 bases not matched to a gene. The CDR3 sequence: CSAYAGTSGSDTQYF. CDR3 nucleotides: TGCAGTGCTTACGCCGGGACTAGCGGGTCTGATACGCAGTATTTT.

The genes are TRBV2 and TRBJ2-5; D is possibly TRBD1 (5 bases). This CDR3 comprises 12 residues. Germline V lookup: CDR1 SNHLY, CDR2 FYNNEI. Trimming pared 7 bases from V and 4 bases from J, leaving 10 bases between. CDR3 nucleotides: TGTGCCAGCATAAGGGGCCGAGAGACCCAGTACTTC. Its translation is CASIRGRETQYF.

V is TRBV7-2 and J is TRBJ1-2; no firm D call. V was pared by 4 bases and J by 1 base, with 10 bases between. This CDR3 is 14 amino acids long. CDR1 is SGHTA and CDR2 is FQGNSA in the germline V gene. CDR3 sequence reads: CASSSSFGNYGYTF. The CDR3 DNA reads as TGTGCCAGCAGCTCCTCTTTCGGTAACTATGGCTACACCTTC. The entire variable domain, with the rest obtained from reference TRBV7-2 and TRBJ1-2, is as follows: GAGVSQSPSNKVTEKGKDVELRCDPISGHTALYWYRQSLGQGLEFLIYFQGNSAPDKSGLPSDRFSAERTGGSVSTLTIQRTQQEDSAVYLCASSSSFGNYGYTFGSGTRLTVV.

The J gene is TRBJ1-5, the V gene TRBV12-3 or TRBV12-4; TRBD1 is a possible D gene (5 bases). The CDR3 runs to 17 residues. Trimming left V 0 bases short and J 7 bases short, with 19 bases between. The CDR3 sequence is CASSLALIEGGTQPQHF. CDR3 DNA sequence: TGTGCCAGCAGTTTAGCGCTAATCGAAGGAGGGACCCAGCCCCAGCATTTT.

This clonotype was seen a few times. The chain combines TRBV5-1 with TRBJ1-2; TRBD1 might be the D (5 bases). This CDR3 comprises 12 residues. Germline loops: CDR1 SGHRS, CDR2 YFSETQ. V gave up 0 bases and J gave up 14 bases, with 14 bases separating them. The CDR3 DNA follows: TGCGCCAGCAGCTTGGAAGGGGAGGGCAATACCTTC. Translated: CASSLEGEGNTF.

J is TRBJ1-2 and V is TRBV20-1; possible D gene TRBD1, 5 bases. The CDR3 runs to 14 residues. Trimming took off 2 bases at V and 8 bases at J, with 18 bases between the two ends. The germline V gene has CDR1 DFQATT and CDR2 SNEGSKA (reference sequence). The CDR3 region has the DNA TGCAGTGCTAGATCCCCGCGGGGCGTGGGGGGCTACACCTTC. As protein: CSARSPRGVGGYTF.

The chain couples TRBV11-2 to TRBJ2-7, with D perhaps matching TRBD2 (5 bases). The germline V gene has CDR1 SGHAT and CDR2 FQNNGV. Trimming cost V 0 bases and J 1 base, with 7 bases left between them. The CDR3 has 14 amino acids. CDR3 in DNA: TGTGCCAGCAGCTTAGAACGGGGATCCTACGAGCAGTACTTC. Its protein is CASSLERGSYEQYF.

The CDR3 spells CASSQGIDGYTF. CDR3 nucleotide sequence: TGTGCCAGCAGCCAAGGTATAGATGGCTACACCTTC. The chain couples TRBV3-1 to TRBJ1-2; D remains ambiguous. Trimming removed 1 base from V and 6 bases from J, with 6 bases in between. Germline V gene sequence: CDR1 LGHDT, CDR2 YNNKEL (reference sequence). The CDR3 has 12 amino acids.

This clonotype was detected only a few times. V usage is TRBV5-1 and J usage is TRBJ2-5; a weak D match, TRBD2 (5 bases). V dropped 4 bases and J dropped 5 bases, with 15 bases sitting between them. The CDR3 is 14 residues long. Germline V CDR1 and CDR2: SGHRS, YFSETQ. The CDR3 loop is CASSPGVAGETQYF. In DNA form, the CDR3 reads TGCGCCAGCAGCCCCGGGGTAGCCGGGGAGACCCAGTACTTC.

In DNA, the CDR3 is TGTGCCAGCAGCTCCCTGGCCGGGGAGCTGTTTTTT. It specifies CASSSLAGELFF. The V and J genes are TRBV7-8 and TRBJ2-2; D gene unclear. Germline-derived CDR1 and CDR2 are SGHVS and FQNEAQ. The CDR3 consists of 12 residues. Between the trimmed V and J ends, which lost 4 bases and 6 bases, there was a span of 6 bases.

This clonotype is a singleton in its sample. The rearrangement joins TRBV2 to TRBJ2-5; 7 bases line up with TRBD2. Trimming cost V 6 bases and J 1 base; bases outside gene matches: 5. CDR1 is SNHLY and CDR2 is FYNNEI in the germline V gene. The CDR3 is 14 residues long. As DNA, the CDR3 is TGTGCCAGCAGGTTCCTAGCGGCCCAAGAGACCCAGTACTTC. This translates into CASRFLAAQETQYF.

This clonotype has a handful of counts. V is TRBV7-2 and J is TRBJ1-3; unclear D gene. V was clipped by 5 bases and J by 0 bases, with 5 bases between them. Germline loops: CDR1 SGHTA, CDR2 FQGNSA. The CDR3 consists of 13 residues. The DNA of the CDR3 is TGTGCCAGCAGCCCATCCTCTGGAAACACCATATATTTT. It translates to CASSPSSGNTIYF.

This clonotype has a handful of counts. The J gene is TRBJ1-5, the V gene TRBV5-1; D may be TRBD1 (6 bases). This CDR3 region has 14 residues. Trimming cost V 1 base and J 8 bases, with 13 bases left between them. Germline V gives CDR1 SGHRS, CDR2 YFSETQ. The CDR3 region is CASSLLTGQEPQHF. In DNA, the CDR3 is TGCGCCAGCAGCTTGTTGACAGGCCAGGAGCCCCAGCATTTT.

The gene calls are TRBV7-9 and TRBJ2-2; the match to TRBD1 covers 10 bases. Germline values: CDR1 SEHNR, CDR2 FQNEAQ (reference sequence). The CDR3 covers 16 residues. V gave up 3 bases and J gave up 7 bases; unmatched junction bases: 8. CDR3 sequence: CASSFFRDRGHGELFF. CDR3 bases: TGTGCCAGCAGCTTTTTCCGGGACAGGGGTCACGGGGAGCTGTTTTTT.

The table lists this clonotype with a few counts. This rearrangement joins TRBV7-9 to TRBJ1-6; tentatively, D is TRBD1 (6 bases). V was trimmed by 5 bases and J by 4 bases, leaving 12 bases between them. CDR1 and CDR2 (germline): SEHNR, FQNEAQ (reference sequence). CDR3 length equals 15 residues. The CDR3: CASSPSTGYNSPLHF. The CDR3 nucleotides are TGTGCCAGCAGCCCCTCAACAGGGTATAATTCACCCCTCCACTTT.

This clonotype was counted only a few times. This chain uses TRBV24-1 with TRBJ2-2; D gene ambiguous. The CDR3 has 14 amino acids. Germline loops: CDR1 KGHDR, CDR2 SFDVKD. Deletions cut 10 bases from V and 2 bases from J, with 13 bases between. CDR3 sequence (DNA): TGTGCCACGAGCATCGACTTCAACACCGGGGAGCTGTTTTTT. This translates into CATSIDFNTGELFF.

This chain joins TRBV30 and TRBJ2-5; D is ambiguous. The germline CDR1 and CDR2 sequences are GTSNPN and SVGIG (reference sequence). CDR3 length: 12 residues. The ends were cut back, 0 bases at V and 5 bases at J, with 7 bases in the middle. In DNA, the CDR3 is TGTGCCTGGAGTGTTTCACCGGAGACCCAGTACTTC. It specifies CAWSVSPETQYF.

This chain connects TRBV7-3 to TRBJ2-1; 12 bases fit TRBD2. The CDR3 has 16 residues. Losses at the gene ends were 0 bases for V and 10 bases for J; bases not matched to a gene: 7. Germline CDR1 and CDR2: SGHTA and FQGTGA. As DNA, the CDR3 is TGTGCCAGCAGCTTAACCCCTAGCGGGGGGGCGGGGGAGCAGTTCTTC. This gives the protein CASSLTPSGGAGEQFF.

Here the CDR3 DNA reads TGTGCCAGCAGTTCGGCCCTGAGGCATGGGGGCAATGAGCAGTTCTTC. It translates to CASSSALRHGGNEQFF. The chain carries TRBV27 and TRBJ2-1, with D perhaps being TRBD1 or TRBD2 (5 bases each). V lost 4 bases and J 6 bases, leaving 19 bases between the germline ends. Germline V gene sequence: CDR1 MNHEY, CDR2 SMNVEV (reference sequence). The CDR3 has 16 amino acids.

The chain couples TRBV20-1 to TRBJ1-2, with unresolved D. The germline CDR1 and CDR2 sequences are DFQATT and SNEGSKA (reference sequence). The CDR3 consists of 15 residues. V was shortened by 4 bases and J by 5 bases, with 20 bases between the two germline ends. CDR3 region: CSATILETVPYGYTF. DNA for the CDR3: TGCAGTGCTACCATCCTGGAGACGGTTCCATATGGCTACACCTTC.